This T cell receptor beta chain was recorded in a study of blood T cell repertoires in COVID-19. The CDR3 is 13 residues long. CDR1 is GTSNPN and CDR2 is SVGIG in the germline V gene (reference sequence). Deletions cut 1 base from V and 2 bases from J, with 5 bases between. In the authors' methods: Amplification of reference gene primers was used by the study to estimate nucleated cell counts. TCRdb keeps only in-frame clones here, not all; method: immunoSEQ multiplex PCR. That table gives V, J and clone size, and the DNA gave D and trimming. The data show roughly 16,000 clones, roughly 80% seen once.

This chain connects TRBV30 to TRBJ1-4; D call uncertain. The origin of this receptor is a man older than 75 with active COVID-19. The sample taken for sequencing was peripheral blood. The CDR3 reads CAWSDETNEKLFF. CDR3 DNA sequence: TGTGCCTGGAGTGACGAGACTAATGAAAAACTGTTTTTT.